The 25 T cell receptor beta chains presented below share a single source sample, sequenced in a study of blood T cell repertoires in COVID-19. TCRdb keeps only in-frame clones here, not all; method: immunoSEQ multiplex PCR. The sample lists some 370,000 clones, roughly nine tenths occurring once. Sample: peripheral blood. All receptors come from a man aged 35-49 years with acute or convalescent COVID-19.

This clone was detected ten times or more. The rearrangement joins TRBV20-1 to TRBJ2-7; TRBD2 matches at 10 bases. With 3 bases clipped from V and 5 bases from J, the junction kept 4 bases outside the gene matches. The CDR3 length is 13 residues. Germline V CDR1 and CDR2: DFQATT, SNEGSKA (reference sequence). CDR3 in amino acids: CSASGTSDDEQYF. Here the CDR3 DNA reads TGCAGTGCTAGTGGGACTAGCGACGACGAGCAGTACTTC.

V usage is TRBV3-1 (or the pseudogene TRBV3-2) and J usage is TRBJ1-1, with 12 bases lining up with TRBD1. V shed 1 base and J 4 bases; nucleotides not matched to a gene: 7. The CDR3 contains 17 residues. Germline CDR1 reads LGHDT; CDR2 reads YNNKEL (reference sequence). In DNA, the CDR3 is TGTGCCAGCAGCCAAGGGTGGGGGACAGGGGGCGGCACTGAAGCTTTCTTT. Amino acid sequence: CASSQGWGTGGGTEAFF.

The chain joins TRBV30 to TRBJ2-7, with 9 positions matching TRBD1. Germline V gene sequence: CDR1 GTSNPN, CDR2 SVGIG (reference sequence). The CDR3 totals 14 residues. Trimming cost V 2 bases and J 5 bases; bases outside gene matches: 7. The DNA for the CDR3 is TGTGCCTGGAGTTCCGGGACAGGGTTTAACGAGCAGTACTTC. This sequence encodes CAWSSGTGFNEQYF.

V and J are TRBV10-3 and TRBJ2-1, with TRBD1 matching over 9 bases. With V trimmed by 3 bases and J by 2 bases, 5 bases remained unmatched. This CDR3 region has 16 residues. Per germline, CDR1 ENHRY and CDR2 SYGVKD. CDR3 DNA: TGTGCCATCAGTGACGACAGGGGGTTGGCCTACAATGAGCAGTTCTTC. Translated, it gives CAISDDRGLAYNEQFF.

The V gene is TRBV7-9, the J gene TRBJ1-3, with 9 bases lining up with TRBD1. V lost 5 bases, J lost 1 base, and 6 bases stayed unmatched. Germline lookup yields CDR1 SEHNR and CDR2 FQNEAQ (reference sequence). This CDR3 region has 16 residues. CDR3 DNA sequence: TGTGCCAGCAGCCTTCACAGGGGGCGGTCTGGAAACACCATATATTTT. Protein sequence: CASSLHRGRSGNTIYF.

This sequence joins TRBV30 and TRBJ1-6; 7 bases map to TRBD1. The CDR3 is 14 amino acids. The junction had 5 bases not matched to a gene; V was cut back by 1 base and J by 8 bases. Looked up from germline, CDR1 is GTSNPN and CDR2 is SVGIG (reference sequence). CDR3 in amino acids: CAWSAVGQYSPLHF. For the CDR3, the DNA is TGTGCCTGGAGTGCGGTGGGACAGTATTCACCCCTCCACTTT.

The chain's CDR3 is CASSQVRTGWQTQYF. CDR3 coding DNA: TGTGCCAGCAGCCAAGTTCGGACAGGGTGGCAGACCCAGTACTTC. V is TRBV3-1 (or the pseudogene TRBV3-2) and J is TRBJ2-5; 8 bases agree with TRBD1. CDR1 and CDR2 from the germline V gene are LGHDT and YNNKEL (reference sequence). The V segment lost 1 base and the J segment 6 bases; nucleotides outside the gene matches: 7. The CDR3 is 15 residues long.

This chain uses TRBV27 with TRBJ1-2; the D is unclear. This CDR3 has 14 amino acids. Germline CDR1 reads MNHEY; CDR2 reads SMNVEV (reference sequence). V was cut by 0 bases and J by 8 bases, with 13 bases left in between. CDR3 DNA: TGTGCCAGCAGTTTATCGGGCGCACGGCAGGGCTACACCTTC. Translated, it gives CASSLSGARQGYTF.

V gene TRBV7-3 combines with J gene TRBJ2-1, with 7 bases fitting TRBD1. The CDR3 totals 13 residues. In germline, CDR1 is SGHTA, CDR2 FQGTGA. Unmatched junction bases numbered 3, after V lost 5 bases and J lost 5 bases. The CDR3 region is CASSHRGNNEQFF. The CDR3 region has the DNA TGTGCCAGCAGCCACAGGGGCAACAATGAGCAGTTCTTC.

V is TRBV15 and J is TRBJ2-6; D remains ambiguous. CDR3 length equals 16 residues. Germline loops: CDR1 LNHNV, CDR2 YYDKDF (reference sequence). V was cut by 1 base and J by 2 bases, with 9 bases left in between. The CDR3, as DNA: TGTGCCACCAGCAGAGTTTTCAGAACTGGGGCCAACGTCCTGACTTTC. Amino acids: CATSRVFRTGANVLTF.

This CDR3 is CASSILWDNRKEKLFF. CDR3 nucleotides: TGTGCCAGCAGTATACTCTGGGACAACCGTAAAGAAAAACTGTTTTTT. J is TRBJ1-4 and V is TRBV27; perhaps TRBD1 as D (6 bases). V lost 5 bases, J lost 8 bases, and 21 bases lay in between. The CDR3 length is 16 residues. Germline CDR1 and CDR2: MNHEY and SMNVEV (reference sequence).

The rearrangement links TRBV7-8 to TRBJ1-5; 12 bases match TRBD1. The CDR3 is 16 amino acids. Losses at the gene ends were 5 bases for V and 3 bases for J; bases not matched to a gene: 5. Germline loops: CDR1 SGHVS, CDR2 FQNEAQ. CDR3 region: CASSVRDRGPNQPQHF. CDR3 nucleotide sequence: TGTGCCAGCAGCGTCCGGGACAGGGGGCCCAATCAGCCCCAGCATTTT.

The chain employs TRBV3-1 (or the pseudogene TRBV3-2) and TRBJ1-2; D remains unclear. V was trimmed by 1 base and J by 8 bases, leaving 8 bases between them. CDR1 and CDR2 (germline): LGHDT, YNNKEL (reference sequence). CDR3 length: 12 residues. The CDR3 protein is CASSQGGSGYTF. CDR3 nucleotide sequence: TGTGCCAGCAGCCAAGGAGGGAGCGGCTACACCTTC.

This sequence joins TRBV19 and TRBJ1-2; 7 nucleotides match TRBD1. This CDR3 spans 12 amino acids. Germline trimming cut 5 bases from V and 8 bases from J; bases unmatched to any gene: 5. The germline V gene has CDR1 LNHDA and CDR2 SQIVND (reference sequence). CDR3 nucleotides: TGTGCCAGTAGTCCCCAGGGGGGCGGCTACACCTTC. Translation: CASSPQGGGYTF.

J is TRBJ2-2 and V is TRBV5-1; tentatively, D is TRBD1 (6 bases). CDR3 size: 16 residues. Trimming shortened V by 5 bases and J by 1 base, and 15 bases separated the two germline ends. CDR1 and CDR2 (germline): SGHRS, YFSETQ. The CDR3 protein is CASRLTQGLNTGELFF. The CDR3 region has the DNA TGCGCCAGCAGATTGACCCAGGGGCTGAACACCGGGGAGCTGTTTTTT.

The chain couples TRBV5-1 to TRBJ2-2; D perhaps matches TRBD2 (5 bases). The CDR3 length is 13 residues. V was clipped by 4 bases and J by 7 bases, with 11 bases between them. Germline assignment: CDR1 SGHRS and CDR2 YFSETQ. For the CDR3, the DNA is TGCGCCAGCAGCCGGGATGGGAGCGGGGAGCTGTTTTTT. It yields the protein CASSRDGSGELFF.

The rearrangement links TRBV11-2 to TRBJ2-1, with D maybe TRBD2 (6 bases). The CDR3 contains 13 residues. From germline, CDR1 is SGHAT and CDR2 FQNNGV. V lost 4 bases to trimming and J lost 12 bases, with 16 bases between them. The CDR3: CASSSTLGGPQFF. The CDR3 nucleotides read TGTGCCAGCAGCTCGACCCTCGGGGGTCCGCAGTTCTTC.

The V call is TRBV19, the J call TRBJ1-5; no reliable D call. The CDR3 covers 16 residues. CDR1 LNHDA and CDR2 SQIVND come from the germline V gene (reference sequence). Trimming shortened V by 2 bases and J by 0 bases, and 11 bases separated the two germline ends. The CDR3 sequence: CASSIWEDYSNQPQHF. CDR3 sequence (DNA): TGTGCCAGTAGTATATGGGAGGACTATAGCAATCAGCCCCAGCATTTT.

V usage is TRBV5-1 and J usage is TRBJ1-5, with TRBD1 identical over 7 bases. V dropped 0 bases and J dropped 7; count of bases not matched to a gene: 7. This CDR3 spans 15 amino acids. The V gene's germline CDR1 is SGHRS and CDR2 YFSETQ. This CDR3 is CASSLGGQTAQPQHF. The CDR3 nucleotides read TGCGCCAGCAGCTTGGGGGGACAGACGGCCCAGCCCCAGCATTTT.

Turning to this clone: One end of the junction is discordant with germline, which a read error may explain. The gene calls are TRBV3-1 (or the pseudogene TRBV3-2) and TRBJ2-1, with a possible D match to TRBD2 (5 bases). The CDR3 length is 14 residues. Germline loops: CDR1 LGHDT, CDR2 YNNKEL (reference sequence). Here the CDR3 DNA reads TGTGCCAGCAGCCAGACTACGACCTACGATGAGCAGTTCTTC. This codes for CASSQTTTYDEQFF.

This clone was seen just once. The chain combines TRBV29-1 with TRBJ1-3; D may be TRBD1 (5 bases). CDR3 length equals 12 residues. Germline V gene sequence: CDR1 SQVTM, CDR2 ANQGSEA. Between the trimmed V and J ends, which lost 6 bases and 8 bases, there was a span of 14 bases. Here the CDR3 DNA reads TGCAGCGTCCCTGGGGGGGGAGACACCATATATTTT. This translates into CSVPGGGDTIYF.

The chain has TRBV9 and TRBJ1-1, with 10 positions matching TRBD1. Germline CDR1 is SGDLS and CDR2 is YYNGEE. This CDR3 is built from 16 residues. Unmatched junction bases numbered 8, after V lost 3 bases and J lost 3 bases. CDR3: CASSARTGGRDTEAFF. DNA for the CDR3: TGTGCCAGCAGCGCTCGGACAGGGGGACGCGACACTGAAGCTTTCTTT.

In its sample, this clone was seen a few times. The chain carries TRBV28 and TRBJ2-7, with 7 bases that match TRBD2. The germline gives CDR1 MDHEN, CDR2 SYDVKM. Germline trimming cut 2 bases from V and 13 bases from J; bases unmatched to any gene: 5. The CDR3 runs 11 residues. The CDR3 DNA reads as TGTGCCAGCAGTTTAACTAGCGCCTCCTACTTC. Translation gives CASSLTSASYF.

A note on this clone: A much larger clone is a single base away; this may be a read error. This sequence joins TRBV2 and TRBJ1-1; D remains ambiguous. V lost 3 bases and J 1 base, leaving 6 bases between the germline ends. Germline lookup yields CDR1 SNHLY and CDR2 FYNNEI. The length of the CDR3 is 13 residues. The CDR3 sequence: CASSDTQNTEAFF. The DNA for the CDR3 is TGTGCCAGCAGTGACACACAGAACACTGAAGCTTTCTTT.

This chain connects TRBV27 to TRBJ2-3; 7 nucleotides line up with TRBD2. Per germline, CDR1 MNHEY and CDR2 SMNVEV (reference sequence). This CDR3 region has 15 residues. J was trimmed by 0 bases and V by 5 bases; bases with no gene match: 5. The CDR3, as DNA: TGTGCCAGCAGTGGGACTACCACTAGCACAGATACGCAGTATTTT. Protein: CASSGTTTSTDTQYF.